The present entry profiles one T cell receptor beta chain with its context. From germline, CDR1 is KGHSH and CDR2 LQKENI. V lost 2 bases and J 5 bases, leaving 6 bases between the germline ends. This CDR3 region has 13 residues. This entry is derived from a study of blood T cell repertoires in COVID-19. TCRdb's table, derived via immunoSEQ multiplex PCR, lists solely in-frame clones and lacks some. The profile shows roughly 200,000 clones, about 90% of them singletons. This clonotype originated in a man aged 50 or older with acute or convalescent COVID-19. The V and J genes are TRBV18 and TRBJ1-4; no reliable D call. The sequenced sample consisted of peripheral blood. CDR3 protein: CASSPKQNEKLFF. The CDR3 DNA reads TGTGCCAGCTCACCAAAACAAAATGAAAAACTGTTTTTT.